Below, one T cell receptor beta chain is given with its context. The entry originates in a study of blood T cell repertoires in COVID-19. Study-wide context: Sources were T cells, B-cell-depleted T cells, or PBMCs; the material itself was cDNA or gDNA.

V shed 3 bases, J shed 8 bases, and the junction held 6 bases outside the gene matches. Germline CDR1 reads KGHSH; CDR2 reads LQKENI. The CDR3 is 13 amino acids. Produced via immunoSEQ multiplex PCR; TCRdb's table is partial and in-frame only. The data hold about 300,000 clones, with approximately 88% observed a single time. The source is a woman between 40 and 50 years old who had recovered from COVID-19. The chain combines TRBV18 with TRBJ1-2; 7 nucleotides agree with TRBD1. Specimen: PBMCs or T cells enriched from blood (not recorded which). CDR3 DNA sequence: TGTGCCAGCTCACCGCCAGGGGGTTACGGCTACACCTTC. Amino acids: CASSPPGGYGYTF.